This T cell receptor beta chain was recorded in a study of cytomegalovirus exposure and HLA in healthy donors. Findings and limits, study-wide: Under in vitro conditions, a few CMV-associated chains were confirmed as specific for CMV antigens.

13 Jbeta primers and 60 Vbeta primers were used for the PCR. Assay: immunoSEQ multiplex PCR; the TCRdb copy retains only in-frame clones and omits some. Among about 120,000 clones, 80% to 85% were seen once, and the ten largest hold 2.1%. Of note for this clone: What it binds is unknown.

What was sequenced was PBMCs. The clonotype comes from a man aged 30 to 39 in good health and CMV-seronegative.

CDR3 region: CASNHRGPSSNSPLHF. The CDR3 nucleotides are TGTGCCAGTAATCACAGGGGGCCTTCATCTAATTCACCCCTCCACTTT. The chain joins TRBV19 to TRBJ1-6; TRBD1 matches at 9 bases. CDR3 length equals 16 residues. Trimming cost V 7 bases and J 6 bases; bases outside gene matches: 10. CDR1 and CDR2 (germline): LNHDA, SQIVND (reference sequence).